The 25 T cell receptor beta chains below all came from one sample that was sequenced in a study of siplizumab effects on memory and regulatory T cells. Some clones are missing from TCRdb's copy, which holds only in-frame ones; the method was immunoSEQ multiplex PCR. The repertoire holds under 100,000 clones, about 91% seen once, with around 1.4% in the top ten. The sample was Tregs sorted from blood. These TCRs come from a human donor in good health.

J is TRBJ1-1 and V is TRBV11-2; D gene ambiguous. Germline V CDR1 and CDR2: SGHAT, FQNNGV. This CDR3 has 12 residues. The V end was cut by 3 bases, the J end by 4 bases, with 6 bases between. The CDR3 reads CASSFWATEAFF. DNA for the CDR3: TGTGCCAGCAGCTTTTGGGCCACTGAAGCTTTCTTT.

This chain uses TRBV30 with TRBJ2-1; TRBD1 is a possible D gene (5 bases). Germline lookup yields CDR1 GTSNPN and CDR2 SVGIG (reference sequence). The V and J ends lost 4 bases and 0 bases respectively, with 10 bases between them. This CDR3 region has 14 residues. The CDR3, as DNA: TGTGCCTGGAAGTTAACAGGCTCCTACAATGAGCAGTTCTTC. This encodes CAWKLTGSYNEQFF. Full variable domain (missing parts from reference TRBV30 and TRBJ2-1): SQTIHQWPATLVQPVGSPLSLECTVEGTSNPNLYWYRQAAGRGLQLLFYSVGIGQISSEVPQNLSASRPQDRQFILSSKKLLLSDSGFYLCAWKLTGSYNEQFFGPGTRLTVL.

The chain links TRBV6-4 to TRBJ2-3; TRBD2 matches 8 bases. Germline lookup yields CDR1 MRHNA and CDR2 SNTAGT. This CDR3 spans 14 amino acids. V dropped 5 bases and J dropped 1; count of bases not matched to a gene: 2. The CDR3 DNA reads TGTGCCAGCAGTAGTAGCGGGGGCACAGATACGCAGTATTTT. Its translation: CASSSSGGTDTQYF.

V usage is TRBV18 and J usage is TRBJ1-2; the D gene is possibly TRBD1 (5 bases). V was shortened by 2 bases and J by 4 bases, with 11 bases between the two germline ends. Per germline, CDR1 KGHSH and CDR2 LQKENI. The length of the CDR3 is 14 residues. CDR3 in amino acids: CASSPGQDRYGYTF. The CDR3 DNA follows: TGTGCCAGCTCACCAGGACAAGACCGCTATGGCTACACCTTC.

The V and J genes are TRBV4-2 and TRBJ2-7; no firm D call. The germline V gene encodes CDR1 LGHNA and CDR2 YNFKEQ. This CDR3 comprises 14 residues. Trimming removed 0 bases at V and 1 base at J, with 7 bases between. The CDR3 DNA is TGTGCCAGCAGCCAAGATACGGGTTCCTACGAGCAGTACTTC. Translated, it gives CASSQDTGSYEQYF.

J is TRBJ1-2 and V is TRBV4-2, with D possibly matching TRBD1 (6 bases). Germline V lookup: CDR1 LGHNA, CDR2 YNFKEQ. The CDR3 is 15 residues long. The V end lost 3 bases, the J end lost 0 bases, and 11 bases lay between the germline ends. The CDR3 sequence: CASSQADSSNYGYTF. Here the CDR3 DNA reads TGTGCCAGCAGCCAGGCGGACAGTTCTAACTATGGCTACACCTTC.

CDR3 sequence reads: CASTVGDRTDTQYF. DNA of the CDR3: TGCGCCAGCACCGTTGGGGATCGCACAGATACGCAGTATTTT. The rearrangement joins TRBV4-1 to TRBJ2-3; D is unresolved. The CDR3 covers 14 residues. The germline V gene encodes CDR1 MGHRA and CDR2 YSYEKL. Trimming removed 7 bases at V and 1 base at J, with 12 bases between.

The J gene is TRBJ1-4, the V gene TRBV2; D unresolved. This CDR3 has 13 amino acids. V dropped 5 bases and J dropped 5 bases, with 9 bases sitting between them. Germline V lookup: CDR1 SNHLY, CDR2 FYNNEI. The CDR3: CASSRQMNEKLFF. In nucleotides, the CDR3 is TGTGCCAGCAGTCGGCAGATGAATGAAAAACTGTTTTTT.

This chain connects TRBV2 to TRBJ1-1; D gene unclear. The CDR3 contains 12 residues. Germline V gene data show CDR1 as SNHLY and CDR2 as FYNNEI. Trimming pared 8 bases from V and 4 bases from J, leaving 11 bases between. CDR3 loop: CASQMRSTEAFF. CDR3 bases: TGTGCCAGCCAAATGAGGAGCACTGAAGCTTTCTTT.

This chain joins TRBV5-1 and TRBJ1-3; no clear D. V shed 2 bases and J shed 4 bases, with 4 bases lying between them. The CDR3 has 12 residues. CDR1 SGHRS and CDR2 YFSETQ come from the germline V gene. CDR3 loop: CASSFDGNTIYF. The CDR3 DNA follows: TGCGCCAGCAGCTTTGACGGAAACACCATATATTTT.

V is TRBV11-1 and J is TRBJ2-5; a weak D match, TRBD1 (6 bases). The DNA matches TRBJ2-7 better at its end, which makes the J call doubtful. There are 19 residues in the CDR3. The germline CDR1 and CDR2 sequences are SGHAT and FQDESV (reference sequence). CDR3 loop: CASSLVPLGARESSYEQYF. CDR3 in DNA: TGTGCCAGCAGCTTAGTACCTTTGGGGGCCCGGGAAAGCTCCTACGAGCAGTACTTC.

The chain employs TRBV5-1 and TRBJ1-1, with a tentative D call TRBD1 (5 bases). The CDR3 runs 11 residues. V lost 0 bases, J lost 8 bases, and 5 bases lay in between. Germline V gene data show CDR1 as SGHRS and CDR2 as YFSETQ. The DNA of the CDR3 is TGCGCCAGCAGCTTGGGGGGCGAAGCTTTCTTT. Translation: CASSLGGEAFF.

V is TRBV9 and J is TRBJ1-1, with D unresolved. Germline V CDR1 and CDR2: SGDLS, YYNGEE. This CDR3 has 13 residues. V was cut by 5 bases and J by 7 bases, with 15 bases left in between. The CDR3, as DNA: TGTGCCAGCAGTACCCACCCGGGTATTGAAGCTTTCTTT. This translates into CASSTHPGIEAFF.

This chain connects TRBV5-1 to TRBJ2-3, with TRBD2 matching 11 bases. The CDR3 contains 15 residues. Germline-derived CDR1 and CDR2 are SGHRS and YFSETQ. V gave up 3 bases and J gave up 6 bases; unmatched junction bases: 6. For the CDR3, the DNA is TGCGCCAGCAGCTCCCGACTAGCGGGGTCGGATACGCAGTATTTT. It encodes CASSSRLAGSDTQYF.

The chain joins TRBV4-3 to TRBJ1-1, with a weak D call TRBD1 (6 bases). In germline, CDR1 is LGHNA, CDR2 YSLEER. V gave up 0 bases and J gave up 3 bases, with 26 bases separating them. CDR3 length: 20 residues. Here the CDR3 reads CASSQDGGIGQGGGDTEAFF. The CDR3 DNA reads as TGCGCCAGCAGCCAAGATGGTGGAATCGGCCAGGGAGGGGGGGACACTGAAGCTTTCTTT.

The rearrangement links TRBV18 to TRBJ1-1; D not resolved. Germline-derived CDR1 and CDR2 are KGHSH and LQKENI. The CDR3 sequence is 13 residues long. V was shortened by 3 bases and J by 7 bases, with 12 bases between the two germline ends. CDR3 bases: TGTGCCAGCTCACCGAGACCGTTTAATGAAGCTTTCTTT. Translation gives CASSPRPFNEAFF.

This rearrangement joins TRBV7-3 to TRBJ2-5; D is undetermined. With 5 bases removed from V and 5 bases from J, the gap between germline ends came to 15 bases. From germline, CDR1 is SGHTA and CDR2 FQGTGA. The CDR3 has 14 residues. The CDR3 protein is CASSPSPVGETQYF. CDR3 bases: TGTGCCAGCAGCCCTTCACCGGTCGGGGAGACCCAGTACTTC.

In DNA form, the CDR3 reads TGTGCCAGCAGTTTATCTTCGAGGCTTACTGAAGCTTTCTTT. Amino acid sequence: CASSLSSRLTEAFF. The chain recombines TRBV28 with TRBJ1-1; D is uncertain. Trimming removed 1 base at V and 5 bases at J, with 11 bases between. The CDR3 consists of 14 residues. Germline loops: CDR1 MDHEN, CDR2 SYDVKM.

This chain joins TRBV7-2 and TRBJ2-7; D unclear. This CDR3 is 13 amino acids long. Germline lookup yields CDR1 SGHTA and CDR2 FQGNSA. V lost 4 bases to trimming and J lost 2 bases, with 9 bases between them. The CDR3 is CASSSSGPYEQYF. Written as DNA, the CDR3 is TGTGCCAGCAGCTCCTCAGGACCCTACGAGCAGTACTTC.

This chain joins TRBV6-6 and TRBJ2-1; 13 nucleotides line up with TRBD2. V trimming: 8 bases; J trimming: 9 bases; junction bases outside the gene matches: 10. This CDR3 has 15 residues. CDR1 MNHNY and CDR2 SVGAGI come from the germline V gene (reference sequence). CDR3 nucleotide sequence: TGTGCCAGCCAAGCGGGGACTAGCGGGGTAGTTGAGCAGTTCTTC. This gives the protein CASQAGTSGVVEQFF.

For the CDR3, the DNA is TGTGCCAGCAGCCAAGATTGGTCAACTAATGAAAAACTGTTTTTT. The encoded protein is CASSQDWSTNEKLFF. The chain joins TRBV14 to TRBJ1-4; D gene uncertain. Germline lookup yields CDR1 SGHDN and CDR2 FVKESK. Deletions cut 0 bases from V and 0 bases from J, with 5 bases between. This CDR3 contains 15 residues.

V usage is TRBV19 and J usage is TRBJ2-1; D gene uncertain. The CDR3 runs 16 residues. Germline V gene lookup returns CDR1 LNHDA and CDR2 SQIVND (reference sequence). V dropped 3 bases and J dropped 0 bases, with 12 bases sitting between them. The CDR3, as DNA: TGTGCCAGTAGTATGGGTGGCAGAGGCTCCTACAATGAGCAGTTCTTC. Amino acid sequence: CASSMGGRGSYNEQFF.

This clone was seen more than once but under ten times. The chain combines TRBV7-2 with TRBJ1-1; TRBD1 matches 10 bases. Trimming removed 6 bases from V and 4 bases from J; junction bases left unmatched: 5. This CDR3 contains 14 residues. The V gene's germline CDR1 is SGHTA and CDR2 FQGNSA. The DNA for the CDR3 is TGTGCCAGCAGGGACAGGGGGGATGGCACTGAAGCTTTCTTT. It is translated as CASRDRGDGTEAFF.

The V call is TRBV21-1, the J call TRBJ2-4. TRBV21-1 is a known pseudogene. This CDR3 contains 9 residues. The CDR3 DNA reads as TGTGCCAGCAGCAAAGTAAGGTACTTC. Translating it yields CASSKVRYF.

This clone was recorded a few times. J is TRBJ1-2 and V is TRBV28; D is ambiguous. Trimming shortened V by 7 bases and J by 2 bases, and 11 bases separated the two germline ends. CDR1 and CDR2 from the germline V gene are MDHEN and SYDVKM. The CDR3 runs 13 residues. The CDR3 DNA reads TGTGCCAGCATTACCGGACGGAACTATGGCTACACCTTC. Protein product: CASITGRNYGYTF.